The 12 T cell receptor beta chains listed next were all sequenced from one sample in a study of response to subunit inactivated influenza vaccine. TCRdb passed the RT-PCR reads through MiXCR, listing each CDR3 protein once. The repertoire holds 150,000 to 200,000 distinct CDR3 sequences, with approximately 12% as singletons. The sample was also linked to a second study, of T cells expressing NK-cell markers. Per that paper: Synthesis of TCR beta cDNA relied on 5'RACE template switching carrying UMIs.

The source material was CD8+ T cells sorted from PBMCs, sampled 11 to 12 days after vaccination. The receptors stem from a middle-aged man who received an inactivated influenza vaccine.

This clonotype has just a few counts. The rearrangement links TRBV5-1 to TRBJ2-1; 12 bases are a match to TRBD2. The junction had 9 bases not matched to a gene; V was cut back by 3 bases and J by 5 bases. Germline assignment: CDR1 SGHRS and CDR2 YFSETQ. This CDR3 spans 17 amino acids. CDR3 protein: CASSYLAGGLVHNEQFF. The CDR3 nucleotides are TGCGCCAGCAGCTATCTAGCGGGAGGGTTGGTACACAATGAGCAGTTCTTC.

The chain is built from TRBV28 and TRBJ2-1; TRBD2 agrees at 7 bases. Germline-derived CDR1 and CDR2 are MDHEN and SYDVKM. The CDR3 runs 15 residues. Trimming removed 3 bases from V and 2 bases from J; junction bases left unmatched: 4. The CDR3 DNA is TGTGCCAGCAGTTTTACCGGGGGGACCTACAATGAGCAGTTCTTC. Translated, it gives CASSFTGGTYNEQFF. The variable domain in full, with the rest retrieved from reference TRBV28 and TRBJ2-1, is DVKVTQSSRYLVKRTGEKVFLECVQDMDHENMFWYRQDPGLGLRLIYFSYDVKMKEKGDIPEGYSVSREKKERFSLILESASTNQTSMYLCASSFTGGTYNEQFFGPGTRLTVL.

The chain uses TRBV6-2 or TRBV6-3 and TRBJ2-1, with 13 nucleotides matching TRBD2. This CDR3 is built from 16 residues. V was clipped by 10 bases and J by 5 bases; unmatched bases: 11. The germline V gene has CDR1 MNHEY and CDR2 SVGEGT. CDR3 bases: TGTGCCACCCTGACTAGCGGGGGGCCCCCAAACAATGAGCAGTTCTTC. Its translation: CATLTSGGPPNNEQFF.

The rearrangement joins TRBV28 to TRBJ2-2; D gene unclear. The CDR3 has 14 amino acids. Germline CDR1 is MDHEN and CDR2 is SYDVKM. V was pared by 1 base and J by 5 bases, with 8 bases between. The chain's CDR3 is CASSLSVSTGELFF. Here the CDR3 DNA reads TGTGCCAGCAGTTTATCAGTTTCTACCGGGGAGCTGTTTTTT.

The chain is built from TRBV13 and TRBJ1-2; D is undetermined. Trimming stripped 5 bases from V and 5 bases from J, with 21 bases between. The V gene's germline CDR1 is PRHDT and CDR2 FYEKMQ (reference sequence). The CDR3 spans 16 residues. The CDR3 DNA reads as TGTGCCAGCAGCCCGTCTGACTCCCGGCGTTTTTATGGCTACACCTTC. Amino acids: CASSPSDSRRFYGYTF.

CDR3 in amino acids: CASTPLENTGELFF. CDR3 in DNA: TGTGCCAGTACACCGCTGGAGAACACCGGGGAGCTGTTTTTT. The chain combines TRBV19 with TRBJ2-2; D gene ambiguous. Between the trimmed V and J ends, which lost 7 bases and 1 base, there was a span of 10 bases. The CDR3 spans 14 residues. The germline V gene has CDR1 LNHDA and CDR2 SQIVND (reference sequence).

The gene calls are TRBV28 and TRBJ2-5, with D possibly TRBD1 on 6 matching bases. CDR1 MDHEN and CDR2 SYDVKM come from the germline V gene. This CDR3 comprises 14 residues. Trimming took off 3 bases at V and 1 base at J, with 9 bases between the two ends. The CDR3 is CASSLGTFQETQYF. CDR3 nucleotide sequence: TGTGCCAGCAGTTTGGGGACATTCCAAGAGACCCAGTACTTC. Together with reference TRBV28 and TRBJ2-5, the CDR3 gives the full variable domain: DVKVTQSSRYLVKRTGEKVFLECVQDMDHENMFWYRQDPGLGLRLIYFSYDVKMKEKGDIPEGYSVSREKKERFSLILESASTNQTSMYLCASSLGTFQETQYFGPGTRLLVL.

A word on this clonotype: A much larger clone sits a single nucleotide away, making a read error possible. The chain uses TRBV20-1 and TRBJ2-1; maybe TRBD2 (6 bases). CDR3 length equals 15 residues. Germline CDR1 DFQATT, CDR2 SNEGSKA (reference sequence). With 1 base removed from V and 14 bases from J, the gap between germline ends came to 24 bases. The CDR3 sequence is CSARGGGIEKEMEFF. DNA of the CDR3: TGCAGTGCTAGAGGCGGAGGGATAGAGAAAGAAATGGAGTTCTTC.

The CDR3 nucleotides read TGTGCCAGCAGCGCCGACCGGACTAGCGAGTACAATGAGCAGTTCTTC. Residues: CASSADRTSEYNEQFF. V gene TRBV25-1 combines with J gene TRBJ2-1, with TRBD2 matching 9 bases. The germline gives CDR1 MGHDK, CDR2 SYGVNS. Trimming at V came to 6 bases and at J to 4 bases, leaving 10 bases not matched to a gene. This CDR3 is built from 16 residues.

This clonotype was picked up a small number of times. This chain joins TRBV9 and TRBJ1-2, with D unclear. Germline V gene lookup returns CDR1 SGDLS and CDR2 YYNGEE. V was cut by 3 bases and J by 6 bases, with 27 bases left in between. The CDR3 totals 18 residues. The CDR3 here is CASSASVHLERGGNGYTF. For the CDR3, the DNA is TGTGCCAGCAGCGCCTCAGTCCATCTCGAACGAGGAGGAAATGGCTACACCTTC.

A few counts support this clonotype. CDR3 DNA: TGTGCCAGCAGTTCACGAGGGGGCCAAGAGACCCAGTACTTC. Protein: CASSSRGGQETQYF. J is TRBJ2-5 and V is TRBV28, with D possibly being TRBD1 (6 bases). CDR1 is MDHEN, CDR2 SYDVKM, per germline. With 4 bases removed from V and 1 base from J, the gap between germline ends came to 10 bases. The CDR3 consists of 14 residues.

This chain connects TRBV6-1 to TRBJ1-1, with TRBD1 matching 7 bases. V was pared by 5 bases and J by 3 bases, with 12 bases of the junction left unmatched. Germline-derived CDR1 and CDR2 are MNHNS and SASEGT. CDR3 length: 16 residues. The CDR3 spells CASSRPGTVRDTEAFF. Written as DNA, the CDR3 is TGTGCCAGCAGTCGTCCCGGGACAGTAAGGGACACTGAAGCTTTCTTT.